The 10 T cell receptor beta chains reported below all come from one sample, sequenced in a study of T cells in Graves' hyperthyroidism and ophthalmopathy. The CDR3 regions of TCR beta were amplified from RNA transcripts. First-round RT-PCR with HTBI primers amplified the TCR CDR3 region. TCRdb passed the multiplex PCR reads through MiXCR, listing each CDR3 protein once. Counted here are under 400,000 distinct CDR3 sequences, about 18% occurring once; the ten biggest clones make up under 55%. The sample was blood. These receptors originate from a woman in her 50s with Graves' hyperthyroidism.

This chain uses TRBV19 with TRBJ2-1; D is unclear. This CDR3 spans 13 amino acids. Germline V lookup: CDR1 LNHDA, CDR2 SQIVND (reference sequence). The germline V and J ends were trimmed by 5 bases and 2 bases, with 7 bases remaining between them. The CDR3 DNA follows: TGTGCCAGTAGTGCAGCCACCTACAATGAGCAGTTCTTC. It codes for CASSAATYNEQFF.

V gene TRBV6-1 combines with J gene TRBJ2-5, with D maybe TRBD2 (5 bases). V dropped 6 bases and J dropped 2 bases, with 13 bases sitting between them. CDR3 length: 14 amino acids. CDR1 MNHNS and CDR2 SASEGT come from the germline V gene. CDR3 bases: TGTGCCAGCAGGAGCTCGGGGTATCAAGAGACCCAGTACTTC. Translated: CASRSSGYQETQYF.

The sample holds a few counts of this clonotype. Here the CDR3 reads CSAALAGEYETQYF. The CDR3 DNA reads as TGCAGCGCCGCCCTAGCGGGGGAGTACGAGACCCAGTACTTC. The chain recombines TRBV29-1 with TRBJ2-5; 10 positions match TRBD2. CDR1 and CDR2 from the germline V gene are SQVTM and ANQGSEA. The CDR3 has 14 residues. With 7 bases clipped from V and 5 bases from J, the junction kept 10 bases outside the gene matches.

This clonotype has at least ten counts. CDR3 DNA sequence: TGTGCCAGCAGCCAGTCCGACAGGCGCACTGAAGCTTTCTTT. This codes for CASSQSDRRTEAFF. V usage is TRBV3-1 and J usage is TRBJ1-1, with D perhaps matching TRBD1 (6 bases). This CDR3 is 14 amino acids long. V was shortened by 3 bases and J by 4 bases, with 12 bases between the two germline ends. The V gene's germline CDR1 is LGHDT and CDR2 YNNKEL (reference sequence).

To note about this clonotype: A much larger clone lies a single base off, so this may be a read error. This sequence joins TRBV2 and TRBJ1-2; TRBD1 might be the D (5 bases). Germline-derived CDR1 and CDR2 are SNHLY and FYNNEI. CDR3 size: 16 residues. The CDR3 loop reads CASSEDWAGPNHGYTF. DNA of the CDR3: TGTGCCAGCAGTGAAGACTGGGCAGGGCCTAACCATGGCTACACCTTC.

This clonotype occurred many times. This chain uses TRBV20-1 with TRBJ2-7, with TRBD1 matching over 10 bases. CDR1 is DFQATT, CDR2 SNEGSKA, per germline (reference sequence). V trimming: 6 bases; J trimming: 2 bases; junction bases outside the gene matches: 7. The CDR3 extends over 14 amino acids. Written as DNA, the CDR3 is TGCAGTGCCAGGACGGACAGGGGGGCCTACGAGCAGTACTTC. The encoded protein is CSARTDRGAYEQYF.

This clonotype has at least ten counts. V and J are TRBV30 and TRBJ1-1; no clear D. In germline, CDR1 is GTSNPN, CDR2 SVGIG (reference sequence). The V end lost 0 bases, the J end lost 5 bases, and 7 bases lay between the germline ends. This CDR3 spans 12 amino acids. CDR3 loop: CAWSVPGTEAFF. The CDR3 DNA sequence: TGTGCCTGGAGTGTACCGGGGACTGAAGCTTTCTTT.

The chain combines TRBV19 with TRBJ2-1, with TRBD2 matching over 9 bases. Trimming cost V 7 bases and J 0 bases; bases outside gene matches: 7. The CDR3 is 16 amino acids. Germline V gene sequence: CDR1 LNHDA, CDR2 SQIVND (reference sequence). The CDR3 sequence is CASTWLAGSSYNEQFF. CDR3 DNA: TGTGCCAGTACTTGGCTAGCGGGAAGCTCCTACAATGAGCAGTTCTTC. The full variable domain, in which reference TRBV19 and TRBJ2-1 provide the parts outside the CDR3, is DGGITQSPKYLFRKEGQNVTLSCEQNLNHDAMYWYRQDPGQGLRLIYYSQIVNDFQKGDIAEGYSVSREKKESFPLTVTSAQKNPTAFYLCASTWLAGSSYNEQFFGPGTRLTVL.

The chain combines TRBV27 with TRBJ1-1; D not resolved. The ends were cut back, 0 bases at V and 2 bases at J, with 10 bases in the middle. The CDR3 spans 15 residues. CDR1 and CDR2 from the germline V gene are MNHEY and SMNVEV (reference sequence). CDR3 DNA: TGTGCCAGCAGTTTATCGCCGGGCCACAACACTGAAGCTTTCTTT. This translates into CASSLSPGHNTEAFF.

In this sample, this clonotype turned up a few times. V usage is TRBV14 and J usage is TRBJ1-1, with D possibly matching TRBD1 (5 bases). V lost 3 bases and J lost 2, with 22 bases in between. The CDR3 sequence is 18 residues long. CDR1 and CDR2 from the germline V gene are SGHDN and FVKESK. In DNA form, the CDR3 reads TGTGCCAGCAGCCATTATTATACCGGGACGGTGGTAAACACTGAAGCTTTCTTT. The encoded protein is CASSHYYTGTVVNTEAFF.